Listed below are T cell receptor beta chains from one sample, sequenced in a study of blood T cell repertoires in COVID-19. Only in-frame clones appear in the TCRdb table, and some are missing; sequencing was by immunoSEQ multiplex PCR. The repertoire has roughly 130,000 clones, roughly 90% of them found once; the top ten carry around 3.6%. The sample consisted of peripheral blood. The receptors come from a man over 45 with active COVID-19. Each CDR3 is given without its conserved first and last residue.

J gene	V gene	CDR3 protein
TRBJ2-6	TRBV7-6	ASSPTGTGANVLT
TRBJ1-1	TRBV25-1	ASSVGGRAEAF
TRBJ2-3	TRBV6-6	ASSPRAVGGGTQY
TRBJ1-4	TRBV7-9	ASSLGAANEKLF
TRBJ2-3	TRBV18	ASSPLPRTPGTDTQY
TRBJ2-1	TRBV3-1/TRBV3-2	ASSPPQYNEQF
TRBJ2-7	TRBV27	ASSSRTRGLLYNSYEQY
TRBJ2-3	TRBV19	ASSMILAATDTQY
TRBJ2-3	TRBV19	ASSSWDRAKDTQY
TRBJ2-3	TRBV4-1	ASSQAPSGGHRTDTQY